Sequencing of this T cell receptor beta chain was carried out in a study of graft-versus-host responses after intestinal transplantation. A single count supports this clone. The V gene lost 2 bases and the J gene lost 2 bases, with 13 bases spanning the gap. CDR1 is SQVTM and CDR2 is ANQGSEA in the germline V gene. This CDR3 is 14 amino acids long. Assay: immunoSEQ multiplex PCR; the TCRdb copy retains only in-frame clones and omits some. The table has more than 13,000 clones, just under 70% seen once; the top ten hold 20% to 25%. Graft-derived tissue was subjected to processing to liberate intraepithelial and lamina propria lymphocytes.

This clonotype originated in a human patient who received an intestinal transplant, so some T cells may come from the graft donor. Sequenced material: ileum tissue, taken 700 to 800 days after intestinal transplantation. The chain uses TRBV29-1 and TRBJ2-7; a weak D match, TRBD1 (5 bases). CDR3 loop: CSVEKRGAPYEQYF. For the CDR3, the DNA is TGCAGCGTTGAAAAGCGTGGGGCGCCCTACGAGCAGTACTTC.